A single sample is the source of the 11 T cell receptor beta chains below, sequenced in a study of blood T cell repertoires in COVID-19. Clones were sequenced by immunoSEQ multiplex PCR, and TCRdb holds only the in-frame ones, with some missing. The profile shows around 140,000 clones, approximately 86% of them singletons. Specimen: peripheral blood. These receptors were taken from a woman aged 65 to 85 with COVID-19, enrolled during active disease.

The chain combines TRBV7-6 with TRBJ2-2; TRBD1 matches at 7 bases. Germline CDR1 is SGHVS and CDR2 is FNYEAQ. The CDR3 runs to 17 residues. With 1 base clipped from V and 6 bases from J, the junction kept 11 bases outside the gene matches. For the CDR3, the DNA is TGTGCCAGCAGCTTAGTGGTCGGCAGGGGGTTTCCCGGGGAGCTGTTTTTT. Amino acid sequence: CASSLVVGRGFPGELFF.

The rearrangement links TRBV6-6 to TRBJ1-1; unclear D gene. The V gene lost 7 bases and the J gene lost 2 bases, with 5 bases spanning the gap. The germline gives CDR1 MNHNY, CDR2 SVGAGI (reference sequence). The CDR3 runs 11 residues. The CDR3 DNA follows: TGTGCCAGCAATATAAACACTGAAGCTTTCTTT. Amino acids: CASNINTEAFF.

This rearrangement joins TRBV5-4 to TRBJ2-2, with 12 bases lining up with TRBD2. Germline assignment: CDR1 SGHNT and CDR2 YYREEE (reference sequence). J lost 6 bases, V lost 4 bases, and 4 bases had no gene match. This CDR3 has 15 amino acids. This chain's CDR3 is CASSRLAGEAGELFF. The CDR3 region has the DNA TGTGCCAGCAGCAGACTAGCGGGGGAGGCCGGGGAGCTGTTTTTT.

The chain recombines TRBV2 with TRBJ2-7; D is ambiguous. The CDR3 covers 11 residues. In germline, CDR1 is SNHLY, CDR2 FYNNEI. V was cut by 5 bases and J by 6 bases, with 8 bases left in between. The CDR3 loop reads CASSNRFEQYF. As DNA, the CDR3 is TGTGCCAGCAGTAACAGATTCGAGCAGTACTTC. The variable domain in full, completed from reference TRBV2 and TRBJ2-7, reads EPEVTQTPSHQVTQMGQEVILRCVPISNHLYFYWYRQILGQKVEFLVSFYNNEISEKSEIFDDQFSVERPDGSNFTLKIRSTKLEDSAMYFCASSNRFEQYFGPGTRLTVT.

This rearrangement joins TRBV25-1 to TRBJ2-7; D perhaps matches TRBD2 (6 bases). The CDR3 length is 14 residues. The germline CDR1 and CDR2 sequences are MGHDK and SYGVNS. Trimming cost V 4 bases and J 5 bases, with 15 bases left between them. Here the CDR3 reads CASSAGSRANEQYF. The CDR3, as DNA: TGTGCCAGCAGTGCCGGGAGTCGTGCGAACGAGCAGTACTTC.

J is TRBJ1-2 and V is TRBV5-5, with 7 nucleotides matching TRBD1. V lost 4 bases, J lost 6 bases, and 6 bases stayed unmatched. The length of the CDR3 is 13 residues. CDR1 and CDR2 from the germline V gene are SGHKS and YYEKEE (reference sequence). The CDR3 DNA reads TGTGCCAGCAGCCCGGGACAGCTAAATGGCTACACCTTC. Protein sequence: CASSPGQLNGYTF.

This chain's CDR3 is CASSRTAGVWDTEAFF. The CDR3 DNA reads TGTGCCAGCAGCCGAACCGCAGGGGTGTGGGACACTGAAGCTTTCTTT. The gene calls are TRBV9 and TRBJ1-1, with D perhaps TRBD1 (6 bases). The CDR3 runs to 16 residues. The V end was cut by 4 bases, the J end by 3 bases, with 19 bases between. Looked up from germline, CDR1 is SGDLS and CDR2 is YYNGEE. The entire variable domain, with the rest obtained from reference TRBV9 and TRBJ1-1, is as follows: DSGVTQTPKHLITATGQRVTLRCSPRSGDLSVYWYQQSLDQGLQFLIQYYNGEERAKGNILERFSAQQFPDLHSELNLSSLELGDSALYFCASSRTAGVWDTEAFFGQGTRLTVV.

The J gene is TRBJ2-2, the V gene TRBV10-1; D possibly corresponds to TRBD1 (6 bases). This CDR3 comprises 17 residues. CDR1 and CDR2 from the germline V gene are WNHNN and SYGVQD (reference sequence). V dropped 6 bases and J dropped 0 bases, with 17 bases sitting between them. CDR3 sequence reads: CASSPSTGNANTGELFF. In nucleotides, the CDR3 is TGCGCCAGCAGCCCTTCGACAGGAAACGCGAACACCGGGGAGCTGTTTTTT.

The chain combines TRBV10-3 with TRBJ1-5; tentatively, D is TRBD1 (6 bases). Germline V gives CDR1 ENHRY, CDR2 SYGVKD. The CDR3 has 13 amino acids. Trimming cost V 6 bases and J 3 bases, with 9 bases left between them. The CDR3 sequence is CAIRDSFNQPQHF. CDR3 sequence (DNA): TGTGCCATCAGGGACAGCTTCAATCAGCCCCAGCATTTT.

This clone was seen just once. This chain joins TRBV5-1 and TRBJ1-6; possibly TRBD1 for D (5 bases). Trimming took off 0 bases at V and 9 bases at J, with 13 bases between the two ends. Germline-derived CDR1 and CDR2 are SGHRS and YFSETQ. The CDR3 totals 15 residues. CDR3 in amino acids: CASSLEGAVGSPLHF. The CDR3, as DNA: TGCGCCAGCAGCTTGGAAGGGGCCGTAGGTTCACCCCTCCACTTT.

The chain employs TRBV7-9 and TRBJ1-6, with 9 nucleotides matching TRBD1. Germline V gene sequence: CDR1 SEHNR, CDR2 FQNEAQ (reference sequence). The CDR3 is 15 amino acids. The J segment lost 5 bases and the V segment lost 4 bases, leaving 3 bases of the junction unmatched. The CDR3 here is CASSSGQGNNSPLHF. CDR3 nucleotides: TGTGCCAGCAGCTCGGGACAGGGAAATAATTCACCCCTCCACTTT. Variable domain in full (rest from reference TRBV7-9 and TRBJ1-6): DTGVSQNPRHKITKRGQNVTFRCDPISEHNRLYWYRQTLGQGPEFLTYFQNEAQLEKSRLLSDRFSAERPKGSFSTLEIQRTEQGDSAMYLCASSSGQGNNSPLHFGNGTRLTVT.